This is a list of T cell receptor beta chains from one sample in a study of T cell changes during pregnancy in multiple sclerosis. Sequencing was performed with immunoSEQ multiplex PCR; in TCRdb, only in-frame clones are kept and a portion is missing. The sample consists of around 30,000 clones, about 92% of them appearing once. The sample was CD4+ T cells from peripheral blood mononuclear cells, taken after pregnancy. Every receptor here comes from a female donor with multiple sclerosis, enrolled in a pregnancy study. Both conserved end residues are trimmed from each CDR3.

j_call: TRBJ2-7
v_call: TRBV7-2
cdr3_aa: ASSLRGGAVAYEQY

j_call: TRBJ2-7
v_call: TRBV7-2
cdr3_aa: ASSKKTLGTGFTYEQY

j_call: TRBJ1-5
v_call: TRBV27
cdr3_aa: ASSSQGRQPQH

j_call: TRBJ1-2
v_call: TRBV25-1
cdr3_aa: ASSDWAFYGYT

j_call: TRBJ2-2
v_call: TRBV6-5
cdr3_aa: ASRTLAPGELF

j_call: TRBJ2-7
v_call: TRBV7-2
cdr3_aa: ASSLAGGYEQY

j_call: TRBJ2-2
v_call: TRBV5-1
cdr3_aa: ASSQGTTSGRALQTGELF

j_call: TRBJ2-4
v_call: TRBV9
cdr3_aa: ASSSGSVVAKNIQY

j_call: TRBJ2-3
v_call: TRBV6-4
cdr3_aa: ASSDWTSRSSTDTQY

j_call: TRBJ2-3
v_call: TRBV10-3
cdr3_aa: AIKGAFSTDTQY

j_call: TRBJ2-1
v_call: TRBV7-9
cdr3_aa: ASSSQGAAWGFNEQF

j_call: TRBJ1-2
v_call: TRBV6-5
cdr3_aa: ASSYSVLEGGYT

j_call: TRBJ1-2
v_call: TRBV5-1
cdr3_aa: ASSPSFQAYGYT

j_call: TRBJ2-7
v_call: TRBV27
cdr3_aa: ASSPPLDRGLYEQY

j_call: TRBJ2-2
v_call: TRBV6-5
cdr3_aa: ASSSLQGNTGELF

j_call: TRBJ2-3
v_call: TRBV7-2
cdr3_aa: ASKVEALGTDTQY